The following is a T cell receptor beta chain sequence with its context. Which antigen it targets is not known. No much larger clone is present one base from it, and per-base qualities are unavailable. TCRbeta CDR3 regions were amplified from genomic DNA using the immunoSEQ Assay, a bias-controlled multiplex PCR. The original methods were these. The number of nucleated cells in each sample was estimated from the amplification of reference gene primers within the assay. To quantify the absolute abundance of each unique TCRbeta CDR3 rearrangement, sequence reads were collapsed and filtered. Productive Simpson clonality was computed per sample as the square root of Simpson's diversity index over productive rearrangements. This immuneACCESS table, as held by TCRdb, lists in-frame sequences with V and J called but not all clones. Of the missing ones, under half trace to an unresolved V gene in checked studies; the others have no known cause. V and J calls plus clone size are reproduced from that table; the DNA served to infer D and trimming. This sample has 220,000 or so clones in its table, and roughly four fifths of those were observed once. The ten biggest clones cover 1.3% of the sample.

V is shortened by 2 bases, J by 8 bases, and the region joining them spans 12 bases. The germline V gene supplies CDR1 SNHLY and CDR2 FYNNEI. The CDR3 covers 13 residues, taking in both the cysteine and the phenylalanine. The DNA shown is the 39-base CDR3, in frame from base 1. Participants in the prospective study were aged about 18 to 100 years, lived in 20 to 25 United States geographic areas, and enrolled through a virtual design. In the prospective study, participants were assigned to cohorts based on the clinical history participants reported in a screening survey and a study questionnaire. In the prospective study, whole blood, serum and a nasopharyngeal or oropharyngeal swab were collected from each participant by mobile phlebotomists. Participants in the prospective study had the option to provide additional blood draws and questionnaires over a roughly two-month period. Before DNA extraction, blood samples from the prospective study were shipped at room temperature or frozen.

The sample comes from a study of blood T cell repertoires in COVID-19 (dated by TCRdb to the early 2020s). Describing the broader study: The collaborator samples originated in the United States, Italy and Spain and spanned the acute and convalescent phases of COVID-19. The dataset comprised deeply sampled blood TCRbeta repertoires from subjects exposed to, actively infected with, or recovered from COVID-19. The repertoires were made available in a free public database intended to serve as a resource for research on the immune response to SARS-CoV-2. Samples were obtained from the ongoing ImmuneRACE study (first 160 participants) and from 1,254 subjects provided by 6 global collaborators. HLA class I and class II types, where available, came from metadata supplied by the sample provider rather than from assay-based typing. A de-identified subject ID, COVID-19 status, age in years and sex were almost always included in the sample metadata. The material from the prospective study consisted of cDNA or gDNA derived from T cells, B-cell-depleted T cells, or PBMCs. Here is what the overall study found, with its caveats: Clinical and demographic metadata were provided uncurated, with the amount varying by source and participant.

Sequenced sample: PBMCs or T cells enriched from blood (not recorded which). The chain uses TRBV2 and TRBJ1-2, and possibly TRBD1, on 5 matching bases. This receptor was identified in a woman aged 40-49 years with acute COVID-19. The DNA sequence follows: TGTGCCAGCAGTGAAAAGGGGTTCAGCGGCTACACCTTC. Protein translation: CASSEKGFSGYTF. The full variable domain, completed from the reference TRBV2 and TRBJ1-2 proteins outside the CDR3, reads EPEVTQTPSHQVTQMGQEVILRCVPISNHLYFYWYRQILGQKVEFLVSFYNNEISEKSEIFDDQFSVERPDGSNFTLKIRSTKLEDSAMYFCASSEKGFSGYTFGSGTRLTVV.